The 21 T cell receptor beta chains given below trace back to one sample, sequenced in a study of blood T cell repertoires in COVID-19 (TCRdb year 2020). Library generation was performed with the immunoSEQ multiplex PCR assay. TCRdb limited this immuneACCESS table to in-frame rearrangements with V and J called. A share of clones is missing; checked studies link under half to unresolved V genes, and the rest is unexplained. This sample is represented by 300,000 to 400,000 clones; more than 75% of them were singletons. The ten most abundant clones make up around 2.7% of the sample. Sequencing used PBMCs or T cells enriched from blood (not recorded which). The receptor set was obtained from a man in his sixties who had recovered from COVID-19.

The chain couples TRBV7-9 to TRBJ2-7; D is unclear. The CDR3 has 14 residues. Germline CDR1 reads SEHNR; CDR2 reads FQNEAQ (reference sequence). The V and J ends lost 3 bases and 1 base respectively, with 10 bases between them. The DNA for the CDR3 is TGTGCCAGCAGCTTTGGATGGCGGTCCTACGAGCAGTACTTC. This gives the protein CASSFGWRSYEQYF.

This sequence joins TRBV6-5 and TRBJ2-7; 8 positions match TRBD1. There are 14 residues in the CDR3. CDR1 MNHEY and CDR2 SVGAGI come from the germline V gene. V lost 5 bases to trimming and J lost 5 bases; unmatched junction nucleotides: 8. The CDR3 spells CASSTRTGRNEQYF. The CDR3 coding sequence is TGTGCCAGCAGTACCCGGACAGGGAGGAACGAGCAGTACTTC.

This chain uses TRBV7-9 with TRBJ2-7; 7 bases are shared with TRBD2. This CDR3 contains 14 residues. With V trimmed by 4 bases and J by 3 bases, 6 bases remained unmatched. From germline, CDR1 is SEHNR and CDR2 FQNEAQ (reference sequence). The CDR3 protein is CASSSGTTHYEQYF. CDR3 coding DNA: TGTGCCAGCAGCTCCGGGACTACCCACTACGAGCAGTACTTC.

This rearrangement joins TRBV7-8 to TRBJ2-1; D remains ambiguous. The germline V gene encodes CDR1 SGHVS and CDR2 FQNEAQ. Trimming pared 3 bases from V and 8 bases from J, leaving 20 bases between. This CDR3 region has 16 residues. The CDR3 is CASSFVGPRQSHEQFF. The CDR3 DNA reads as TGTGCCAGCAGCTTCGTGGGTCCGAGGCAGTCCCATGAGCAGTTCTTC.

This chain connects TRBV4-3 to TRBJ2-3; 12 bases map to TRBD2. The CDR3 covers 16 residues. The V gene's germline CDR1 is LGHNA and CDR2 YSLEER. V dropped 1 base and J dropped 1; count of bases not matched to a gene: 0. CDR3 protein: CASSQGTSGGTDTQYF. The DNA for the CDR3 is TGCGCCAGCAGCCAAGGGACTAGCGGGGGCACAGATACGCAGTATTTT.

The chain has TRBV11-1 and TRBJ2-1; TRBD2 matches at 11 bases. Germline assignment: CDR1 SGHAT and CDR2 FQDESV (reference sequence). CDR3 length equals 15 residues. V lost 5 bases, J lost 3 bases, and 3 bases stayed unmatched. The CDR3 DNA is TGTGCCAGCAGCCTGACTAGCGGGGTCTACAATGAGCAGTTCTTC. This codes for CASSLTSGVYNEQFF.

In DNA, the CDR3 is TGTGCCAGCAGTCGGCGCGGGTACCAAGAGACCCAGTACTTC. Its protein is CASSRRGYQETQYF. The chain uses TRBV27 and TRBJ2-5, with D possibly being TRBD2 (5 bases). Deletions cut 5 bases from V and 0 bases from J, with 10 bases between. Germline V lookup: CDR1 MNHEY, CDR2 SMNVEV (reference sequence). The CDR3 consists of 14 residues.

The chain links TRBV2 to TRBJ1-2, with 8 bases identical to TRBD1. Looked up from germline, CDR1 is SNHLY and CDR2 is FYNNEI. This CDR3 region has 17 residues. V trimming: 4 bases; J trimming: 7 bases; junction bases outside the gene matches: 17. As DNA, the CDR3 is TGTGCCAGCAGTGCAGGGGCAGGGGGCTTCGGATTGATTGGCTACACCTTC. Its protein is CASSAGAGGFGLIGYTF.

The chain carries TRBV4-2 and TRBJ2-2, with D unclear. Trimming cost V 6 bases and J 5 bases, with 7 bases left between them. Per germline, CDR1 LGHNA and CDR2 YNFKEQ. The CDR3 has 12 amino acids. The CDR3 coding sequence is TGTGCCAGCAGTGTCGGTACCGGGGAGCTGTTTTTT. Translating gives CASSVGTGELFF.

Here the CDR3 reads CASSEVAGQSYEQYF. CDR3 nucleotide sequence: TGTGCCAGCAGTGAAGTAGCGGGACAGAGCTACGAGCAGTACTTC. The chain recombines TRBV2 with TRBJ2-7; D possibly corresponds to TRBD2 (8 bases). CDR1 SNHLY and CDR2 FYNNEI come from the germline V gene. The V and J ends lost 1 base and 3 bases respectively, with 13 bases between them. The CDR3 consists of 15 residues.

The V and J genes are TRBV7-9 and TRBJ1-1, with 7 bases that match TRBD1. CDR3 length: 17 amino acids. Per germline, CDR1 SEHNR and CDR2 FQNEAQ (reference sequence). The V gene end was trimmed by 1 base and the J gene end by 2 bases; junction bases not matched to a gene: 10. CDR3 amino acids: CASSLVWPGGKNTEAFF. Written as DNA, the CDR3 is TGTGCCAGCAGCTTAGTTTGGCCAGGGGGAAAAAACACTGAAGCTTTCTTT.

This clone was seen only once. This chain joins TRBV6-5 and TRBJ1-2; no clear D. Germline lookup yields CDR1 MNHEY and CDR2 SVGAGI. The CDR3 contains 15 residues. The V and J ends lost 6 bases and 4 bases respectively, with 18 bases between them. As DNA, the CDR3 is TGTGCCAGCAGCCCCGGGATCAGTTTCAGCTATGGCTACACCTTC. This translates into CASSPGISFSYGYTF.

The V gene is TRBV11-3, the J gene TRBJ2-7; D possibly corresponds to TRBD1 (5 bases). Germline CDR1 is SGHNT and CDR2 is YENEEA. V was cut by 5 bases and J by 2 bases, with 19 bases left in between. This CDR3 has 16 amino acids. The CDR3 region is CASSDQQRTGAYEQYF. DNA of the CDR3: TGTGCCAGCAGCGACCAGCAGAGAACAGGAGCCTACGAGCAGTACTTC.

The chain links TRBV7-9 to TRBJ2-5, with a weak D call TRBD1 (6 bases). This CDR3 contains 16 residues. Trimming removed 2 bases from V and 1 base from J, with 14 bases in between. Germline CDR1 and CDR2: SEHNR and FQNEAQ (reference sequence). The CDR3 DNA sequence: TGTGCCAGCAGCTTATGGGGACACAGATTCCAAGAGACCCAGTACTTC. It is translated as CASSLWGHRFQETQYF.

This chain joins TRBV5-4 and TRBJ1-5, with D unresolved. V shed 1 base and J shed 4 bases, with 6 bases lying between them. Germline V CDR1 and CDR2: SGHNT, YYREEE (reference sequence). This CDR3 is built from 13 residues. CDR3 region: CASSLSPNQPQHF. The CDR3 DNA reads as TGTGCCAGCAGCTTGTCCCCGAATCAGCCCCAGCATTTT.

V and J are TRBV6-6 and TRBJ2-7, with 7 bases lining up with TRBD1. Germline V gives CDR1 MNHNY, CDR2 SVGAGI (reference sequence). This CDR3 is 15 amino acids long. V lost 2 bases to trimming and J lost 4 bases; unmatched junction nucleotides: 8. CDR3 coding DNA: TGTGCCAGCAGTTACCACCGGGACAGCAATTACGAGCAGTACTTC. This codes for CASSYHRDSNYEQYF.

The chain has TRBV5-5 and TRBJ1-5; D uncertain. The CDR3 is made up of 17 amino acids. Germline V lookup: CDR1 SGHKS, CDR2 YYEKEE (reference sequence). V lost 0 bases to trimming and J lost 1 base, with 14 bases between them. CDR3 DNA: TGTGCCAGCAGCTTGGGGTTACGGGGAAGCAGCAATCAGCCCCAGCATTTT. This encodes CASSLGLRGSSNQPQHF. The whole variable domain, remainder taken from reference TRBV5-5 and TRBJ1-5, is DAGVTQSPTHLIKTRGQQVTLRCSPISGHKSVSWYQQVLGQGPQFIFQYYEKEERGRGNFPDRFSARQFPNYSSELNVNALLLGDSALYLCASSLGLRGSSNQPQHFGDGTRLSIL.

The chain recombines TRBV4-2 with TRBJ1-1; D is perhaps TRBD1 (6 bases). This CDR3 is built from 13 residues. The V gene's germline CDR1 is LGHNA and CDR2 YNFKEQ. With 6 bases removed from V and 1 base from J, the gap between germline ends came to 9 bases. This CDR3 reads CASSTRGNTEAFF. CDR3 bases: TGTGCCAGCAGTACCAGGGGGAACACTGAAGCTTTCTTT.

The chain uses TRBV6-6 and TRBJ1-5, with D unresolved. Trimming removed 6 bases from V and 2 bases from J, with 14 bases in between. Germline CDR1 is MNHNY and CDR2 is SVGAGI (reference sequence). The CDR3 loop spans 15 amino acids. CDR3 loop: CASRSPRSGNQPQHF. The CDR3 region has the DNA TGTGCCAGCAGATCACCAAGGAGCGGCAATCAGCCCCAGCATTTT.

The chain employs TRBV6-1 and TRBJ2-3; 12 bases align to TRBD2. V shed 2 bases, J shed 3 bases, and the junction held 0 bases outside the gene matches. CDR3 size: 15 residues. Germline assignment: CDR1 MNHNS and CDR2 SASEGT. CDR3 loop: CASSETSGRTDTQYF. The CDR3, as DNA: TGTGCCAGCAGTGAAACTAGCGGGAGGACAGATACGCAGTATTTT.

V and J are TRBV6-6 and TRBJ1-5; D might be TRBD1 (5 bases). The CDR3 extends over 12 amino acids. V was clipped by 6 bases and J by 4 bases, with 7 bases between them. Germline V CDR1 and CDR2: MNHNY, SVGAGI (reference sequence). The CDR3 nucleotides read TGTGCCAGCAGCCAGGGTAATCAGCCCCAGCATTTT. Amino acid sequence: CASSQGNQPQHF.